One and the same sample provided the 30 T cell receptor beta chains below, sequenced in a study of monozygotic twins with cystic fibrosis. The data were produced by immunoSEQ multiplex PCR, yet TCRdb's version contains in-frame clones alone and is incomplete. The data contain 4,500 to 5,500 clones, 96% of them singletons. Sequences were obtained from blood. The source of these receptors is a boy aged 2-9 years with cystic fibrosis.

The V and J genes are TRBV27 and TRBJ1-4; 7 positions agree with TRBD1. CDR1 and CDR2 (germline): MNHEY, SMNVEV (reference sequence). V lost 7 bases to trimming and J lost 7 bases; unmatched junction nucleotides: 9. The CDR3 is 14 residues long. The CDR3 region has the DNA TGTGCCAGCACTCTGAACAGGGGAGGTGAAAAACTGTTTTTT. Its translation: CASTLNRGGEKLFF.

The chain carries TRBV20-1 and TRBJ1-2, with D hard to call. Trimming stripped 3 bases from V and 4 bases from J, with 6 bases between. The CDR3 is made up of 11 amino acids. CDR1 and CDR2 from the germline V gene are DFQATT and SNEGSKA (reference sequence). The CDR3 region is CSARTSYGYTF. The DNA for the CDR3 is TGCAGTGCTAGGACGAGCTATGGCTACACCTTC.

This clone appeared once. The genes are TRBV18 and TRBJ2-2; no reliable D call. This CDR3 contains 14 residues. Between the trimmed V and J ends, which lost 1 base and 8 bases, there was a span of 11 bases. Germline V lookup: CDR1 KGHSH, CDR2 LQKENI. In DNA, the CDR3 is TGTGCCAGCTCACCACGATTTTCTGTTGGGGAGCTGTTTTTT. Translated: CASSPRFSVGELFF.

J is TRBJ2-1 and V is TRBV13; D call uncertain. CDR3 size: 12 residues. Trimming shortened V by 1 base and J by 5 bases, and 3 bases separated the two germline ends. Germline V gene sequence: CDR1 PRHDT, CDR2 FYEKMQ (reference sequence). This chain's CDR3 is CASSLVDNEQFF. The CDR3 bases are TGTGCCAGCAGCTTAGTGGACAATGAGCAGTTCTTC. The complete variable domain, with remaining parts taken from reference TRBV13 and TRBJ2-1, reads AAGVIQSPRHLIKEKRETATLKCYPIPRHDTVYWYQQGPGQDPQFLISFYEKMQSDKGSIPDRFSAQQFSDYHSELNMSSLELGDSALYFCASSLVDNEQFFGPGTRLTVL.

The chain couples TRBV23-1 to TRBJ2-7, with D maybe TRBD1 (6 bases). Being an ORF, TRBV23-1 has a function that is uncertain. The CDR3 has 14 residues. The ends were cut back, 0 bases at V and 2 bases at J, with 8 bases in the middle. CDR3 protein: CASSQSRDTYEQYV. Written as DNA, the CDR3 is TGCGCCAGCAGTCAATCCCGGGACACCTACGAGCAGTACGTC.

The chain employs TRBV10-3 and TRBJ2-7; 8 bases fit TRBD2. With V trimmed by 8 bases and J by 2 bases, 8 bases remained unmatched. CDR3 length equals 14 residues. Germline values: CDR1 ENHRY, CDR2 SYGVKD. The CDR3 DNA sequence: TGTGCCATCGGCACTAGCGGAACAACCTACGAGCAGTACGTC. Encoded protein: CAIGTSGTTYEQYV.

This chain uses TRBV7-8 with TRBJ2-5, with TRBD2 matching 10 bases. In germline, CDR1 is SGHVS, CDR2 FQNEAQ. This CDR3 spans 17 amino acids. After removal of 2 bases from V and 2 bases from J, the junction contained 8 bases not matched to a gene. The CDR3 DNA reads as TGTGCCAGCAGCTTACGGCCTAGCGGGGGAATTCAAGAGACCCAGTACTTC. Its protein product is CASSLRPSGGIQETQYF.

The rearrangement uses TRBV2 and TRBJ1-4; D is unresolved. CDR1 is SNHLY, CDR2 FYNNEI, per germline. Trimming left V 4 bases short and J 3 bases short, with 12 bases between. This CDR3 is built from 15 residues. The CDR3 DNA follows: TGTGCCAGCAGTGCCTTGAGGGCGCCTAATGAAAAACTGTTTTTT. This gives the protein CASSALRAPNEKLFF.

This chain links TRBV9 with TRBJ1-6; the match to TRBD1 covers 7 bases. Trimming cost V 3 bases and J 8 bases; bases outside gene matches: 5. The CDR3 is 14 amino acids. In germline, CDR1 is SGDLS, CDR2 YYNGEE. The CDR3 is CASSATGADSPLHF. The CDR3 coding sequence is TGTGCCAGCAGCGCCACAGGGGCCGATTCACCCCTCCACTTT.

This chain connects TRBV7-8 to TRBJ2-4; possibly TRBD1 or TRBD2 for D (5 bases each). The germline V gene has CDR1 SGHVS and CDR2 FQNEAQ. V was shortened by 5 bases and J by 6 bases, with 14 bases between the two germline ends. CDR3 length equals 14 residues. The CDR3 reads CASSPQTGRNIQYF. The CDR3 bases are TGTGCCAGCAGCCCCCAAACGGGGCGAAACATTCAGTACTTC.

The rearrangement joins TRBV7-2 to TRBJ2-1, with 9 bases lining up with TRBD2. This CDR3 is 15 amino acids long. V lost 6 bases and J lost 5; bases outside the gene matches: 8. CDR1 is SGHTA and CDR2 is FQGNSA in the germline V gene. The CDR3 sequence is CASRAGGPPHNEQFF. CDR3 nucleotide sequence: TGTGCCAGCAGGGCGGGGGGGCCCCCCCACAATGAGCAGTTCTTC.

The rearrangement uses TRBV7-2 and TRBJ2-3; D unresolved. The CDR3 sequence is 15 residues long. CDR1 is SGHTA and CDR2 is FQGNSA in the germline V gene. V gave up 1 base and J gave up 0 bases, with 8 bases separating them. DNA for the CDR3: TGTGCCAGCAGCTTAGGAGGAACTAGCACAGATACGCAGTATTTT. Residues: CASSLGGTSTDTQYF.

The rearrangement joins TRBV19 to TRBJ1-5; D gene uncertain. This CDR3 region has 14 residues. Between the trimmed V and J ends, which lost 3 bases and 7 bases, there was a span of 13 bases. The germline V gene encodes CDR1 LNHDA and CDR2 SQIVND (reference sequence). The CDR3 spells CASSMMNSDQPQHF. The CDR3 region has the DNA TGTGCCAGTAGTATGATGAACAGCGACCAGCCCCAGCATTTT.

The CDR3 nucleotides read TGTGCCAGTAGAAGGGCAGGTACCCGTACTAACTATGGCTACACCTTC. This gives the protein CASRRAGTRTNYGYTF. The V and J genes are TRBV19 and TRBJ1-2; no firm D call. Per germline, CDR1 LNHDA and CDR2 SQIVND (reference sequence). The V end was cut by 6 bases, the J end by 0 bases, with 17 bases between. The length of the CDR3 is 16 residues. Based on the CDR3 plus reference TRBV19 and TRBJ1-2, the full variable domain is DGGITQSPKYLFRKEGQNVTLSCEQNLNHDAMYWYRQDPGQGLRLIYYSQIVNDFQKGDIAEGYSVSREKKESFPLTVTSAQKNPTAFYLCASRRAGTRTNYGYTFGSGTRLTVV.

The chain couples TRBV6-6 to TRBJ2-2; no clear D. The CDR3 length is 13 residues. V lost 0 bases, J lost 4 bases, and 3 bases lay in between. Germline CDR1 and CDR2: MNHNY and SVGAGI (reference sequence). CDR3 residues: CASSYSSTGELFF. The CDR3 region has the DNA TGTGCCAGCAGTTACTCGAGCACCGGGGAGCTGTTTTTT.

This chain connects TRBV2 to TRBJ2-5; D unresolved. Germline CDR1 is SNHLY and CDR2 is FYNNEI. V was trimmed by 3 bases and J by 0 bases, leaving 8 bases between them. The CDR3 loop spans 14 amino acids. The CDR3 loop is CASSDSINQETQYF. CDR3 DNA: TGTGCCAGCAGTGATTCGATAAACCAAGAGACCCAGTACTTC. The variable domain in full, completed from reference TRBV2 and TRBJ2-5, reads EPEVTQTPSHQVTQMGQEVILRCVPISNHLYFYWYRQILGQKVEFLVSFYNNEISEKSEIFDDQFSVERPDGSNFTLKIRSTKLEDSAMYFCASSDSINQETQYFGPGTRLLVL.

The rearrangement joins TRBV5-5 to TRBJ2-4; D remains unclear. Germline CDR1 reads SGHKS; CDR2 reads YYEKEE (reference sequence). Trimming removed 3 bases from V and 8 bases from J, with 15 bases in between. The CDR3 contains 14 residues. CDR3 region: CASSYPEPGDIQYF. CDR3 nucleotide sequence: TGTGCCAGCAGCTACCCGGAACCAGGAGACATTCAGTACTTC. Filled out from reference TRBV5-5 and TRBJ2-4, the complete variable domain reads DAGVTQSPTHLIKTRGQQVTLRCSPISGHKSVSWYQQVLGQGPQFIFQYYEKEERGRGNFPDRFSARQFPNYSSELNVNALLLGDSALYLCASSYPEPGDIQYFGAGTRLSVL.

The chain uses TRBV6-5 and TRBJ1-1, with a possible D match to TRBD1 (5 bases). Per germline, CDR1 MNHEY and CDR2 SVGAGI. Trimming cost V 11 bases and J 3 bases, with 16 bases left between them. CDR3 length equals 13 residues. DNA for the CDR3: TGTGCCTCCCAGCTGGGGGTGGACACTGAAGCTTTCTTT. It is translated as CASQLGVDTEAFF.

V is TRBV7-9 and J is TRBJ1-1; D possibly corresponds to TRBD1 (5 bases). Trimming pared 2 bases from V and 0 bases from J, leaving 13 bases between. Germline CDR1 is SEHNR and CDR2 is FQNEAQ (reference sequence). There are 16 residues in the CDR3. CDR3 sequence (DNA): TGTGCCAGCAGCTTAAGACGGATGACAGTGAACACTGAAGCTTTCTTT. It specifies CASSLRRMTVNTEAFF.

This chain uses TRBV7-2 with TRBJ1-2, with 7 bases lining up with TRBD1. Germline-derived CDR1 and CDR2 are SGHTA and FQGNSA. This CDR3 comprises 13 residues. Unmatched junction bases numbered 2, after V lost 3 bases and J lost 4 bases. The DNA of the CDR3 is TGTGCCAGCAGCTTGCCAGGGGGCTATGGCTACACCTTC. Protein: CASSLPGGYGYTF. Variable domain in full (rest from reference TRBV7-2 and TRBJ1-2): GAGVSQSPSNKVTEKGKDVELRCDPISGHTALYWYRQSLGQGLEFLIYFQGNSAPDKSGLPSDRFSAERTGGSVSTLTIQRTQQEDSAVYLCASSLPGGYGYTFGSGTRLTVV.

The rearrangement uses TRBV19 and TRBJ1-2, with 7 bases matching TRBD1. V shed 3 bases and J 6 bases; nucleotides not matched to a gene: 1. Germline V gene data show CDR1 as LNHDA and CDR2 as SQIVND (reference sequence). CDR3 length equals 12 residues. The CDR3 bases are TGTGCCAGTAGTATCCAGGGGGATGGCTACACCTTC. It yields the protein CASSIQGDGYTF.

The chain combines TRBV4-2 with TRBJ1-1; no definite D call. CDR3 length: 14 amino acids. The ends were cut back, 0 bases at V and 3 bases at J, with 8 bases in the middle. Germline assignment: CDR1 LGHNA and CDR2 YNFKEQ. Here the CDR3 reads CASSQEVADTEAFF. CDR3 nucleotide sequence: TGTGCCAGCAGCCAAGAAGTGGCGGACACTGAAGCTTTCTTT.

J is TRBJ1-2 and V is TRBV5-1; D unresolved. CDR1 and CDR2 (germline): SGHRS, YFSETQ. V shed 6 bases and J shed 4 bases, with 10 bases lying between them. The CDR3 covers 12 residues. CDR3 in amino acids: CASTTDSYGYTF. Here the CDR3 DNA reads TGCGCCAGCACCACAGATTCCTATGGCTACACCTTC.

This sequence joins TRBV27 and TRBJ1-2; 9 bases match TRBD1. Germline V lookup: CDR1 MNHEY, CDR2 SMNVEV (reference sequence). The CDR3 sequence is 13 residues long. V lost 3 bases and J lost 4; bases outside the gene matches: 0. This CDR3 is CASSLGQGYGYTF. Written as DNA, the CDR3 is TGTGCCAGCAGTTTGGGACAGGGCTATGGCTACACCTTC.

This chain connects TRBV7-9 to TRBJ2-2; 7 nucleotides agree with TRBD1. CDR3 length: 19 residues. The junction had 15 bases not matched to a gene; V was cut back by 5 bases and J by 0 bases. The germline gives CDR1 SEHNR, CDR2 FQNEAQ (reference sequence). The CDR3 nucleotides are TGTGCCAGCAGCCTCATGGTCCAATCCGGGACAGCGAACACCGGGGAGCTGTTTTTT. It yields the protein CASSLMVQSGTANTGELFF.

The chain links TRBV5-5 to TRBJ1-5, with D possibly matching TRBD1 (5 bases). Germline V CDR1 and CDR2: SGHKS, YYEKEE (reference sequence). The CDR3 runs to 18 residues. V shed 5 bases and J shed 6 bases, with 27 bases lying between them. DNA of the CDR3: TGTGCCAGCAGACCCCTAAACCGGGGGGAGGGAAATCGTCAGCCCCAGCATTTT. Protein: CASRPLNRGEGNRQPQHF.

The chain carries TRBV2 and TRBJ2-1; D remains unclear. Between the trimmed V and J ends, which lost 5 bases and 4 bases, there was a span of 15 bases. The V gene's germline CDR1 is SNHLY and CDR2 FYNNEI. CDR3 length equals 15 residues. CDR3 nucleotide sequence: TGTGCCAGCAGTCGTCGGCAGGTAAATTACAATGAGCAGTTCTTC. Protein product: CASSRRQVNYNEQFF.

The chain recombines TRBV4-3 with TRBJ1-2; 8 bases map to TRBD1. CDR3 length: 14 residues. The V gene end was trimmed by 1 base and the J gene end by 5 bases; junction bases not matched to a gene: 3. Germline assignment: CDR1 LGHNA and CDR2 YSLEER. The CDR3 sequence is CASSQARDRYGYTF. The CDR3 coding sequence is TGCGCCAGCAGCCAAGCCAGGGACAGGTATGGCTACACCTTC.

CDR3 sequence (DNA): TGTGCCAGCAGCTCCGACGGGTCTCGCCACTATGGCTACACCTTC. Its translation is CASSSDGSRHYGYTF. The gene calls are TRBV7-2 and TRBJ1-2; D is unresolved. The CDR3 totals 15 residues. Germline CDR1 and CDR2: SGHTA and FQGNSA. V shed 4 bases and J shed 3 bases, with 15 bases lying between them.

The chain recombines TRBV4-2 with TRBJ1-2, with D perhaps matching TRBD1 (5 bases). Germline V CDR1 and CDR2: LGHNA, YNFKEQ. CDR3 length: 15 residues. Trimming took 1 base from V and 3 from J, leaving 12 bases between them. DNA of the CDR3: TGTGCCAGCAGCCAAGTTTCAGGGAAAGACTATGGCTACACCTTC. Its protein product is CASSQVSGKDYGYTF.